There are a few counts of the clone carrying this T cell receptor (beta chain). Relative to the germline gene, one junction end is altered; a read error may explain this. This CDR3 comprises 13 residues. The source of the sample is a study of blood T cells in healthy people across ages. A second PCR, run for about 7 to 11 cycles, used a sample-barcoded 5' primer plus a J-beta primer mix. From the 5' RACE reads, TCRdb called clonotypes with MiXCR, one entry per CDR3 protein. The repertoire holds over 1,500,000 distinct CDR3 sequences, around 42% seen once, with 23% in the top ten. Total RNA amounts of at least 6 micrograms were extracted per sample.

The sequence was collected from a human donor in good health. The sample consisted of blood. The J gene is TRBJ2-7, the V gene TRBV12-3 or TRBV12-4; D gene uncertain. As DNA, the CDR3 is TGTGCCAGCACTTTAGGGTCGTCCTACGAGCAGTACTTC. This encodes CASTLGSSYEQYF.